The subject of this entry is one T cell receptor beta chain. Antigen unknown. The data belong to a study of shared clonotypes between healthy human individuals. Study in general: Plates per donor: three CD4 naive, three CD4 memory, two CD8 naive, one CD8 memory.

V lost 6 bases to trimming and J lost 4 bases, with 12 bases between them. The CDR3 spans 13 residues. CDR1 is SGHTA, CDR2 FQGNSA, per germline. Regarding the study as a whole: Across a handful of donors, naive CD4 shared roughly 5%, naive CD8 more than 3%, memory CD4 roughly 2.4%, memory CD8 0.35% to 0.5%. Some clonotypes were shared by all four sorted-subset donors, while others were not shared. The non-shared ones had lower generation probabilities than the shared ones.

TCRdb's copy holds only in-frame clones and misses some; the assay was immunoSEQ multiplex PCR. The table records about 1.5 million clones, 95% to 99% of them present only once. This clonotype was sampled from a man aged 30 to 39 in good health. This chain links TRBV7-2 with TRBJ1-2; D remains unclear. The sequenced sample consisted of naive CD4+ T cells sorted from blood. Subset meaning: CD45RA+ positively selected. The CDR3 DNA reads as TGTGCCAGCAGATTAATCGGGAGCTATGGCTACACCTTC. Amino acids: CASRLIGSYGYTF.